The clone carrying this TCR beta chain was seen more than once but under ten times. Authors' data handling: Counts of nucleated cells, estimated from reference gene primer amplification, were obtained. The table came from immunoSEQ multiplex PCR; TCRdb's copy has only in-frame clones and leaves some out. The DNA was the basis for D and trimming; V, J and clone size are from that table. The sample holds approximately 670,000 clones, around 89% seen once. The record originates from a study of blood T cell repertoires in COVID-19. Study as a whole: Sources were T cells, B-cell-depleted T cells, or PBMCs; the material itself was cDNA or gDNA.

Germline CDR1 reads KGHSH; CDR2 reads LQKENI. The CDR3 covers 15 residues. V lost 3 bases, J lost 3 bases, and 5 bases stayed unmatched. The sequencing input was peripheral blood. The chain uses TRBV18 and TRBJ1-5; 7 bases agree with TRBD1. The TCR comes from a woman aged 18-29 years with acute or convalescent COVID-19. The CDR3 sequence is CASSPGTDPNQPQHF. CDR3 DNA sequence: TGTGCCAGCTCACCGGGGACAGACCCCAATCAGCCCCAGCATTTT. Together with reference TRBV18 and TRBJ1-5, the CDR3 gives the full variable domain: NAGVMQNPRHLVRRRGQEARLRCSPMKGHSHVYWYRQLPEEGLKFMVYLQKENIIDESGMPKERFSAEFPKEGPSILRIQQVVRGDSAAYFCASSPGTDPNQPQHFGDGTRLSIL.